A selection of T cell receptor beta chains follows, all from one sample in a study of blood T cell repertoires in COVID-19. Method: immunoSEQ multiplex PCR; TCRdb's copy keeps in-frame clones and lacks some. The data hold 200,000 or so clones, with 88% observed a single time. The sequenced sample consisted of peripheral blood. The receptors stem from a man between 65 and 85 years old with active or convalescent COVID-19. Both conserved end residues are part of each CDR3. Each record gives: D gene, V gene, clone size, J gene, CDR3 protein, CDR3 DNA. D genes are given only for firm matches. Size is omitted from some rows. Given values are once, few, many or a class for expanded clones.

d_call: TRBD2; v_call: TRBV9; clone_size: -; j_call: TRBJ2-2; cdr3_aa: CASSVLAGRVMNTGELFF; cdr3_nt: TGTGCCAGCAGCGTACTAGCGGGGAGGGTAATGAACACCGGGGAGCTGTTTTTT
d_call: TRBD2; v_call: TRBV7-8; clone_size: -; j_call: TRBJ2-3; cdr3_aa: CASSGSGGAYDTQYF; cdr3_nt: TGTGCCAGCAGCGGTAGCGGGGGGGCTTACGATACGCAGTATTTT
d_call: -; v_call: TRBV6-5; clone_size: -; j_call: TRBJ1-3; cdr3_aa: CASSTLGATIYF; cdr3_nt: TGTGCCAGCAGTACCTTGGGAGCCACCATATATTTT
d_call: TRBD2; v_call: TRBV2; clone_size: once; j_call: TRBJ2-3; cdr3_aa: CASSDRTSHTDTQYF; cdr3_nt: TGTGCCAGCAGTGACAGGACTAGCCACACAGATACGCAGTATTTT
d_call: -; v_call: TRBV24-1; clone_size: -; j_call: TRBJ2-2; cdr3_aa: CATSERANTGELFF; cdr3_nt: TGTGCCACCAGTGAGCGGGCGAACACCGGGGAGCTGTTTTTT
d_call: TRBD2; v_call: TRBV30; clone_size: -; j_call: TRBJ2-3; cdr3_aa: CAWSAGTSGSTDTQYF; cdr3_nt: TGTGCCTGGAGTGCCGGGACTAGCGGGAGTACAGATACGCAGTATTTT
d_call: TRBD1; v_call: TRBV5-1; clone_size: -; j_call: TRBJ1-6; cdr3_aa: CASSSSWTGPSPLHF; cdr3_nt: TGCGCCAGCAGCTCGAGCTGGACAGGGCCTTCACCCCTCCACTTT
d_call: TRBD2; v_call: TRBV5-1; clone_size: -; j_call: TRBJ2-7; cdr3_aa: CASSTGLAGVEQYF; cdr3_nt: TGCGCCAGCAGCACTGGACTAGCGGGAGTCGAGCAGTACTTC
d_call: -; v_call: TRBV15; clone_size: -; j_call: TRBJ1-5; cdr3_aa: CATSRDRVIGQPQHF; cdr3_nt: TGTGCCACCAGCAGAGATCGGGTTATCGGTCAGCCCCAGCATTTT
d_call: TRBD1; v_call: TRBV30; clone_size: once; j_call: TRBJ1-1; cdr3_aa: CAWSFTGGTEAFF; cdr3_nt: TGTGCCTGGAGTTTTACAGGGGGGACTGAAGCTTTCTTT
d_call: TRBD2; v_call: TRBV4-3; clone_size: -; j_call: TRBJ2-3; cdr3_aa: CASSQGLAGASTDTQYF; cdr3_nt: TGCGCCAGCAGCCAAGGACTAGCGGGGGCCTCCACAGATACGCAGTATTTT
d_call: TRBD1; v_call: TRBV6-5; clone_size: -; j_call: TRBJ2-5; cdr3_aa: CASSYYRGAETQYF; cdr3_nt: TGTGCCAGCAGTTACTACAGGGGGGCAGAGACCCAGTACTTC
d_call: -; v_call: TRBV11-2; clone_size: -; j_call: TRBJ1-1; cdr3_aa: CASSPPRRAQNTEAFF; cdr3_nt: TGTGCCAGCAGCCCCCCCCGGCGGGCCCAGAACACTGAAGCTTTCTTT
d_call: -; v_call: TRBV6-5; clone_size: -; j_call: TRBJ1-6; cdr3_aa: CASSGLSNSPLHF; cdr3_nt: TGTGCCAGCAGCGGACTGTCTAATTCACCCCTCCACTTT
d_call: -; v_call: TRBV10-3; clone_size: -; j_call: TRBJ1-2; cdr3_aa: CAISTTGNGYTF; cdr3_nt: TGTGCCATCAGTACTACGGGGAATGGCTACACCTTC
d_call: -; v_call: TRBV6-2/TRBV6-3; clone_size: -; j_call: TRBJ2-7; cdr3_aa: CASSLAGYEQYF; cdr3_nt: TGTGCCAGCAGTTTAGCCGGCTACGAGCAGTACTTC
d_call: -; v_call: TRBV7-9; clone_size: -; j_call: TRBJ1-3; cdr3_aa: CASSPQPWTVTSSGNTIYF; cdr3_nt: TGTGCCAGCAGCCCACAACCCTGGACAGTAACAAGCTCTGGAAACACCATATATTTT
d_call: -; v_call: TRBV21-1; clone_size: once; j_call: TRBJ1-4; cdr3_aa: CASSPLQGNNEKLFF; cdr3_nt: TGTGCCAGCAGCCCCCTACAGGGAAATAATGAAAAACTGTTTTTT
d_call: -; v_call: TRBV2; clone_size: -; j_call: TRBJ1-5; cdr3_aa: CASTGELNQPQHF; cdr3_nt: TGTGCCAGCACAGGGGAGCTTAATCAGCCCCAGCATTTT
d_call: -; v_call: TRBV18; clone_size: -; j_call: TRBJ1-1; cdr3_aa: CASSRRDTEAFF; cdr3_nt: TGTGCCAGCTCGAGGAGGGACACTGAAGCTTTCTTT
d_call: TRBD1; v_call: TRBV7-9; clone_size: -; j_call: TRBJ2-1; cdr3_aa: CASSPLGQGVVGEQFF; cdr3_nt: TGTGCCAGCAGCCCCCTCGGACAGGGGGTAGTTGGTGAGCAGTTCTTC
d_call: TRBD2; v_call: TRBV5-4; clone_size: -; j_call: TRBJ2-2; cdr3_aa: CASSDPGLAGGTNTGELFF; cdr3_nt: TGTGCCAGCAGCGATCCGGGACTAGCGGGGGGAACGAACACCGGGGAGCTGTTTTTT
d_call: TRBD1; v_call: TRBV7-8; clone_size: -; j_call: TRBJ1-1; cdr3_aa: CASSQDRVGNTEAFF; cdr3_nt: TGTGCCAGCAGCCAGGACAGGGTAGGGAACACTGAAGCTTTCTTT
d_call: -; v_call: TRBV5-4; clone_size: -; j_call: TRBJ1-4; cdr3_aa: CASSSLGEGRKLFF; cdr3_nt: TGTGCCAGCAGCTCCCTGGGCGAGGGTAGAAAACTGTTTTTT
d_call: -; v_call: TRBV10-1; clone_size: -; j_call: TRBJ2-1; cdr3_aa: CASSESISSYNEQFF; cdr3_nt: TGCGCCAGCAGTGAGTCGATATCCAGCTACAATGAGCAGTTCTTC
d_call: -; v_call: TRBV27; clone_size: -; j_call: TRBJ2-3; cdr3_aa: CASSLSGQPTQYF; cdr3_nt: TGTGCCAGCAGTTTATCTGGACAGCCAACGCAGTATTTT
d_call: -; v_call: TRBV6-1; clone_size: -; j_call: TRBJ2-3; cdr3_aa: CASSEASRDTQYF; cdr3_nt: TGTGCCAGCAGTGAAGCGAGTCGGGATACGCAGTATTTT
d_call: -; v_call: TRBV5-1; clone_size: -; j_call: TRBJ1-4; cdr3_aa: CASSFLGATNEKLFF; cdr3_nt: TGCGCCAGCAGCTTTCTAGGTGCAACTAATGAAAAACTGTTTTTT
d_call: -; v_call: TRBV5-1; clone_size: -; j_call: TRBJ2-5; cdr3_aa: CASSLAHGETQYF; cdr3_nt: TGCGCCAGCAGCTTGGCCCACGGGGAGACCCAGTACTTC
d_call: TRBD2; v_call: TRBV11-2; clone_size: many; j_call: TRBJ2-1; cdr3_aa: CASSPAGAVGEQFF; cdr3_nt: TGTGCCAGCAGTCCAGCGGGGGCCGTCGGTGAGCAGTTCTTC
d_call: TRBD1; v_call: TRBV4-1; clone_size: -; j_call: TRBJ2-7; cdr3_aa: CASSHDPGQSSYEQYF; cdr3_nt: TGCGCCAGCAGCCACGATCCGGGACAGTCCTCCTACGAGCAGTACTTC
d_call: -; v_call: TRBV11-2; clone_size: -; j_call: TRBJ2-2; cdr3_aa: CASSLNTGELFF; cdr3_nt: TGTGCCAGCAGCCTAAACACCGGGGAGCTGTTTTTT
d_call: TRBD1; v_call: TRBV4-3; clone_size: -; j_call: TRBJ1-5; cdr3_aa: CASSQRTGVQPQHF; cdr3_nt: TGCGCCAGCAGCCAGAGGACAGGGGTACAGCCCCAGCATTTT
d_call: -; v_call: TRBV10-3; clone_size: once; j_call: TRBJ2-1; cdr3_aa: CAISPNPQGGNEQFF; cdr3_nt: TGTGCCATCAGCCCAAATCCACAGGGAGGGAATGAGCAGTTCTTC
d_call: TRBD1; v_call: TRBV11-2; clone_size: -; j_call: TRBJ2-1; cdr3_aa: CASSLGQVIYNEQFF; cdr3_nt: TGTGCCAGCAGCTTGGGACAGGTTATCTACAATGAGCAGTTCTTC
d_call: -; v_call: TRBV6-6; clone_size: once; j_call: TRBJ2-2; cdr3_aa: CASSYYRLQGTGELFF; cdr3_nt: TGTGCCAGCAGTTACTATCGGCTCCAGGGAACCGGGGAGCTGTTTTTT
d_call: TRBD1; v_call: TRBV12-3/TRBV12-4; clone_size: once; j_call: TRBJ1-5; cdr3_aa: CASTLTGSQPQHF; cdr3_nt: TGTGCCAGCACCCTGACAGGGAGTCAGCCCCAGCATTTT
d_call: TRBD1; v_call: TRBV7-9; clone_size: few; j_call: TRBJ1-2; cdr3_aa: CASSPTGGIRGYTF; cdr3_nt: TGTGCCAGCAGCCCGACAGGGGGCATTCGTGGCTACACCTTC
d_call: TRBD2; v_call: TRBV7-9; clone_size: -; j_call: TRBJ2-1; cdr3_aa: CASSLGPSGAVAYNEQFF; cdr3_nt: TGTGCCAGCAGCTTAGGACCCAGCGGGGCGGTCGCCTACAATGAGCAGTTCTTC
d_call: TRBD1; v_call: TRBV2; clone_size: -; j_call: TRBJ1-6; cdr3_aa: CASSPGMFTGGLANSPLHF; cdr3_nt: TGTGCCAGCAGTCCCGGTATGTTCACAGGGGGCCTCGCCAATTCACCCCTCCACTTT
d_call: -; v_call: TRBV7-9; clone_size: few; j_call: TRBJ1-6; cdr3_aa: CASSPPRGSPLHF; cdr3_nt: TGTGCCAGCAGCCCCCCTCGGGGTTCACCCCTCCACTTT
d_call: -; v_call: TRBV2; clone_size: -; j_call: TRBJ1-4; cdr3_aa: CASSLTPDPRINEKLFF; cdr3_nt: TGTGCCAGCAGTCTTACACCAGACCCGAGGATTAATGAAAAACTGTTTTTT
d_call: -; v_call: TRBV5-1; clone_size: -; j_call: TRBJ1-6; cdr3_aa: CASSPQGGSDNSPLHF; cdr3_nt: TGCGCCAGCAGCCCACAGGGAGGGTCGGATAATTCACCCCTCCACTTT
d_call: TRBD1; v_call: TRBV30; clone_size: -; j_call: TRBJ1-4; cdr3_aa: CAWSVQGVEKLFF; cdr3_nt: TGTGCCTGGAGTGTTCAGGGGGTAGAAAAACTGTTTTTT
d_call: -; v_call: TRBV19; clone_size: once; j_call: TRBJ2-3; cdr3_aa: CASSMGYRASGGTNTQYF; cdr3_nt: TGTGCCAGTAGTATGGGGTACCGCGCTTCGGGGGGCACAAATACGCAGTATTTT
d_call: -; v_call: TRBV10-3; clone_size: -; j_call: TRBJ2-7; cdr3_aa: CASARSSYEQYF; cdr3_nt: TGTGCCAGCGCGAGGAGCTCCTACGAGCAGTACTTC
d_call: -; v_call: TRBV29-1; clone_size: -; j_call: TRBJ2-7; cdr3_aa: CSVLDGVGQYF; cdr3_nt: TGCAGCGTCCTAGACGGAGTGGGGCAGTACTTC
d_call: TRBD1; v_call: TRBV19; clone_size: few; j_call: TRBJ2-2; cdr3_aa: CASSRGTGANTGELFF; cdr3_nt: TGTGCCAGTAGTAGAGGGACAGGGGCGAACACCGGGGAGCTGTTTTTT
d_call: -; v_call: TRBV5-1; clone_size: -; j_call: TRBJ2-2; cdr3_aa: CASRVAAGTGELFF; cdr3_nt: TGCGCCAGCAGGGTAGCGGCGGGTACCGGGGAGCTGTTTTTT
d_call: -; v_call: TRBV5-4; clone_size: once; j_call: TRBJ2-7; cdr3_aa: CASSLGGGSSYEQYF; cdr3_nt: TGTGCCAGCAGCTTGGGTGGGGGGAGCTCCTACGAGCAGTACTTC
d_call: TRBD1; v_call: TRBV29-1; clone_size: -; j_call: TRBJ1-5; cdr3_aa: CSVRQGNQPQHF; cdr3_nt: TGCAGCGTACGACAGGGTAATCAGCCCCAGCATTTT
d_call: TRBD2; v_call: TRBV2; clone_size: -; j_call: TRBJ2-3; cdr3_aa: CASRGTSGGPRMGTQYF; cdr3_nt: TGTGCCAGCAGGGGAACTAGCGGGGGGCCGCGGATGGGTACGCAGTATTTT
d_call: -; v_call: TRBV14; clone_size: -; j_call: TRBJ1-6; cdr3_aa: CASSQGTVNSPLHF; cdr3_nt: TGTGCCAGCAGCCAAGGGACAGTTAATTCACCCCTCCACTTT
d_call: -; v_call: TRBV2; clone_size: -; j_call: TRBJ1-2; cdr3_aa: CASSAVMTHSFKNYGYTF; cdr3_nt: TGTGCCAGCAGTGCAGTTATGACACATTCCTTTAAAAACTATGGCTACACCTTC
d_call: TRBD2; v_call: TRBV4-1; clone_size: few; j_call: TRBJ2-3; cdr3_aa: CASGLAGADTQYF; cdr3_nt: TGCGCCAGCGGCCTAGCGGGAGCGGATACGCAGTATTTT
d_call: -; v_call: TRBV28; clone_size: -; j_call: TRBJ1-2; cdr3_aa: CASSPSGGGGYTF; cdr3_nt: TGTGCCAGCAGCCCCAGCGGGGGAGGTGGCTACACCTTC
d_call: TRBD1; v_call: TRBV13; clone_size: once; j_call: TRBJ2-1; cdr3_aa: CASSPSGTGENEQFF; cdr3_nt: TGTGCCAGCAGCCCGTCCGGAACAGGGGAGAATGAGCAGTTCTTC